The subject of this entry is one TCR beta chain. The data derive from a study of blood T cell repertoires in COVID-19. Whole-study context: COVID-19 samples, acute and convalescent, were from the United States, Italy and Spain. PBMCs, B-cell-depleted T cells, or T cells were the source of the cDNA or gDNA that made up the material.

Original data processing: Counts of nucleated cells, estimated from reference gene primer amplification, were obtained. Clones were read by immunoSEQ multiplex PCR, and TCRdb kept only the in-frame ones, dropping some. V, J and clone size were drawn from that table, and D and trimming were deduced from the DNA. The profile shows 220,000 or so clones, about 79% of them singletons. Participant age was 18 to 89 years, and participants resided in fewer than 30 US areas. The CDR3 extends over 16 amino acids. V lost 6 bases to trimming and J lost 0 bases; unmatched junction nucleotides: 8. Germline-derived CDR1 and CDR2 are MDHEN and SYDVKM.

The chain has TRBV28 and TRBJ1-1, with 9 bases fitting TRBD1. Sample: PBMCs or T cells enriched from blood (not recorded which). The clonotype was recovered from a woman between 40 and 50 years old with acute COVID-19. This CDR3 is CASRPWGQGVNTEAFF. Written as DNA, the CDR3 is TGTGCCAGCAGACCTTGGGGACAGGGAGTGAACACTGAAGCTTTCTTT.